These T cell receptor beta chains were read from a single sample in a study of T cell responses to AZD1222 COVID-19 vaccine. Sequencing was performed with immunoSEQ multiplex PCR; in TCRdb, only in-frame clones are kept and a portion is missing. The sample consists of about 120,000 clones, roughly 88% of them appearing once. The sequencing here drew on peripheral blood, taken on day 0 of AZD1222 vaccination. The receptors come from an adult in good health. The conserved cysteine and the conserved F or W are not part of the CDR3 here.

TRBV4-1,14,ASSQDKDYSNQPQH
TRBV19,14,ASSILGRGREETQY
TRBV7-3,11,ASSSNNLHEQF
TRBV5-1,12,ASSRLSGANVLT
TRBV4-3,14,ASSQETGVNTGELF
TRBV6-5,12,ASSDTGRSTEAF
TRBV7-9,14,ASSLGLAGGSYEQY
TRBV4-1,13,ASSQDSLAGLELF
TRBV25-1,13,ASSGDVAYNSPLH
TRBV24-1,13,ATSDPDGGIDTQY
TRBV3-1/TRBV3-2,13,ASSHSTEFTDTQY
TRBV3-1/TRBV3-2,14,ASSQDSGSRNTEAF
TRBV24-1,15,ATSPTGLADSYNEQF
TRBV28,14,ASSSLDRGRINEQF
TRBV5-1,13,ASALGTAVQETQY
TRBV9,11,ASSPGSGNIQY
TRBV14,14,ASSQEGGTGPNEQF
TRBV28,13,ASSLLTIRNTEAF
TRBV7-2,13,ASSLTSGGTYEQY
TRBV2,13,ASSSNRDRGTEQF
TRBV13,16,ASSPGSRFGTISYEQY
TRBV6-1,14,ASSDRTAVRGSPLH
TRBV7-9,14,ASSHGTSVDPYEQY
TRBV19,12,ASSGTGTRHEQY
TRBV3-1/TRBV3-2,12,ASNTGTVNTEAF
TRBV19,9,ASSRDGKLF